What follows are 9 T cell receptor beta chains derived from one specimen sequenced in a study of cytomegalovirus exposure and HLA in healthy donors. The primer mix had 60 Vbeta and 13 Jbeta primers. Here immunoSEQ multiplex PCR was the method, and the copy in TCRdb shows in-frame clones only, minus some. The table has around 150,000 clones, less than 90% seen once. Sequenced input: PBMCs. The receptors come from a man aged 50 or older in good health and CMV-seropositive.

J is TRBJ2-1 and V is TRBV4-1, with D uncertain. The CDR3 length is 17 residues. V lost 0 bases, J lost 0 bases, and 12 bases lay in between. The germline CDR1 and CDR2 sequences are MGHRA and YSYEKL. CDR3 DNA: TGCGCCAGCAGCCAAGAAGCCGGGTCTAGCTCCTACAATGAGCAGTTCTTC. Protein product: CASSQEAGSSSYNEQFF.

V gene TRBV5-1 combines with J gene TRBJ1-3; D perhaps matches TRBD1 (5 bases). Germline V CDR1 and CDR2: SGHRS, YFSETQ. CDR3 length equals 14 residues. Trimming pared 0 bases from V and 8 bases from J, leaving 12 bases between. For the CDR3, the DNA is TGCGCCAGCAGCTTGGCCCAGGGAGGTGACACCATATATTTT. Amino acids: CASSLAQGGDTIYF.

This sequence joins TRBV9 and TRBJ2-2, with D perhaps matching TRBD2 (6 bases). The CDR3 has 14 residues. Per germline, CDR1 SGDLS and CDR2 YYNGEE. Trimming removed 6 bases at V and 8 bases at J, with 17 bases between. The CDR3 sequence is CASNPTTSRGELFF. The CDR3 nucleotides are TGTGCCAGCAACCCAACTACTAGCAGGGGGGAGCTGTTTTTT.

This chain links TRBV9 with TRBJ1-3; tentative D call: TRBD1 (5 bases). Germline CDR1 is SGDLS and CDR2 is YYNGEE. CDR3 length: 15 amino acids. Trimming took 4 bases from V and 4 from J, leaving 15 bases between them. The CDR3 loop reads CASSPRGGDGNTIYF. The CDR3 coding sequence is TGTGCCAGCAGCCCCCGGGGGGGTGACGGAAACACCATATATTTT. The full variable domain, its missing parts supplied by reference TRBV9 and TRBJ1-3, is DSGVTQTPKHLITATGQRVTLRCSPRSGDLSVYWYQQSLDQGLQFLIQYYNGEERAKGNILERFSAQQFPDLHSELNLSSLELGDSALYFCASSPRGGDGNTIYFGEGSWLTVV.

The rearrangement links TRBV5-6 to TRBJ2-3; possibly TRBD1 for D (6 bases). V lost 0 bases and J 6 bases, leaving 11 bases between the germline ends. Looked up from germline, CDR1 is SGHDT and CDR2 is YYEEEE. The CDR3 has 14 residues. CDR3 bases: TGTGCCAGCAGCTTGGGGGACAACCAGGATACGCAGTATTTT. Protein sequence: CASSLGDNQDTQYF.

The CDR3 DNA sequence: TGTGCCAGCAGCTTGACTATCTACAATGAGCAGTTCTTC. Protein sequence: CASSLTIYNEQFF. The rearrangement joins TRBV7-2 to TRBJ2-1; TRBD2 might be the D (5 bases). The CDR3 runs 13 residues. Between the trimmed V and J ends, which lost 3 bases and 3 bases, there was a span of 6 bases. Germline V gives CDR1 SGHTA, CDR2 FQGNSA.

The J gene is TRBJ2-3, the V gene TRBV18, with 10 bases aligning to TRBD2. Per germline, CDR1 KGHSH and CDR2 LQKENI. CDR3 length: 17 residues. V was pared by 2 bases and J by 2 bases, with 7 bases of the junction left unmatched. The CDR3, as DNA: TGTGCCAGCTCACCAGGGCTACTAGCGGGGTACACAGATACGCAGTATTTT. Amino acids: CASSPGLLAGYTDTQYF.

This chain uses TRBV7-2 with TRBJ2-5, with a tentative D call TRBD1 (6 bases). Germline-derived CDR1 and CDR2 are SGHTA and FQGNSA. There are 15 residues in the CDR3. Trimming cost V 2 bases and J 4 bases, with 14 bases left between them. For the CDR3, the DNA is TGTGCCAGCAGCTTAAGTGGGACACGACGAGAGACCCAGTACTTC. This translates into CASSLSGTRRETQYF.

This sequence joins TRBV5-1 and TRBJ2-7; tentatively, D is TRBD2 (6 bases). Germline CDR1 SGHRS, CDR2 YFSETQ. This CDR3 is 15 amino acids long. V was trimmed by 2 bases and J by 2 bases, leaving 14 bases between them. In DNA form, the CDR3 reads TGCGCCAGCAGCTTTACAGGCGGAGGGGCCTACGAGCAGTACTTC. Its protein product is CASSFTGGGAYEQYF. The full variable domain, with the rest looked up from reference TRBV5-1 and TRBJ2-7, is KAGVTQTPRYLIKTRGQQVTLSCSPISGHRSVSWYQQTPGQGLQFLFEYFSETQRNKGNFPGRFSGRQFSNSRSEMNVSTLELGDSALYLCASSFTGGGAYEQYFGPGTRLTVT.